In this sample, the clone carrying this T cell receptor beta chain turned up a few times. Its antigen is still unknown. The assay was immunoSEQ multiplex PCR, and TCRdb's table has in-frame clones only and misses some. Of 150,000 to 200,000 clones detected, about 88% appear once; the ten largest clones hold 3% to 3.5%. Genomic DNA (approximately 2.1 micrograms) was obtained from cryopreserved PBMCs for construction of TCR beta libraries. The data were obtained in a study of cytotoxic CD8 clonotypes in ibrutinib-treated CLL. Study-level background: Investigators collected response samples after a median roughly 12 months of treatment, range 6 to 36. General study points: Starting clonality was above that of age-matched healthy donors and tracked circulating CD8+ T-cell counts. Under therapy, public clonotypes either contracted or stayed stable, and they were uncommon.

The germline V and J ends were trimmed by 5 bases and 2 bases, with 18 bases remaining between them. The CDR3 loop spans 16 amino acids. Germline CDR1 is SGHTA and CDR2 is FQGNSA. The clonotype originates from a human donor with chronic lymphocytic leukemia. The chain couples TRBV7-2 to TRBJ1-2; D remains unclear. Sequenced here: PBMCs, sampled at disease progression, from a patient treated with ibrutinib. CDR3 bases: TGTGCCAGCAGCCCTTCCGAAAGAATTGGGAACTATGGCTACACCTTC. Its translation is CASSPSERIGNYGYTF.